This is a list of T cell receptor beta chains from one sample in a study of persistence of HIV-infected CD4 T cells. These receptors lack a known antigen. TCRdb keeps only in-frame clones here, not all; method: immunoSEQ multiplex PCR. The sample includes 25,000 to 35,000 clones, approximately 66% of them seen just once. This specimen was CD4+ T cells sorted from PBMCs after approximately 19-hour stimulation, taken from a patient who received antiretroviral therapy. The receptors originated from an adult man with HIV who was CMV-seropositive. Each CDR3 is given with its conserved first and last residue. The order of the fields is D gene, V gene, clone size, CDR3 protein. A D gene is named only where the DNA matches it firmly. Clone size is shown for a subset of rows, as once, few, many or a class of expanded clone.

TRBD1,TRBV6-5,.,CASKPGQVDNEQFF
.,TRBV28,.,CASSLYREGAFF
.,TRBV19,.,CASSQEGVGNYGYTF
.,TRBV5-4,.,CASSLSAQDGLAFF
TRBD1,TRBV19,.,CASSIDGGQGAWQPQHF
TRBD1,TRBV5-4,few,CASSFRTGHEQYF
.,TRBV3-1/TRBV3-2,once,CASSQGERAFF
.,TRBV2,.,CASSDDVNTEAFF
TRBD1,TRBV27,.,CASSWTGRATEAFF
TRBD2,TRBV5-1,.,CASSLAGGQGDTQYF
TRBD2,TRBV11-1,once,CASIRKTSGGWQYF
.,TRBV19,.,CASGHRTEAFF
.,TRBV4-1,once,CASSQEDNRANQPQHF
TRBD2,TRBV12-3/TRBV12-4,.,CASSLRGVEELFF
.,TRBV2,few,CASSSGTLMRPQHF
TRBD2,TRBV24-1,.,CATSDSGGGPLQTGELFF
TRBD2,TRBV27,.,CASRFTSAHSYEQYF
TRBD2,TRBV29-1,.,CSVADLSGGEYF
TRBD1,TRBV28,.,CASSFTGQGLNEKLFF
TRBD1,TRBV15,.,CATSRDMGQGNEQFF
.,TRBV6-5,once,CASSYEFGRTQYF
.,TRBV5-1,.,CASSLEGTWGTDTQYF
TRBD1,TRBV2,.,CASTLGQAPKGYTF
.,TRBV11-2,.,CASSTGPTSSGYTF
.,TRBV6-5,.,CASSSKPGELFF
.,TRBV6-5,.,CASSYSRGRDAYGYTF
TRBD1,TRBV2,.,CASRASGTASSYEQYF
.,TRBV2,.,CASRDGGAYSPLHF